Below are 9 T cell receptor beta chains sequenced from a single sample in a study of blood T cell repertoires in COVID-19 (dated by TCRdb to 2020 to 2022). The library was prepared using the immunoSEQ multiplex PCR assay. TCRdb holds this immuneACCESS table with in-frame rearrangements only. Some clones are missing; in checked studies, unresolved V genes explain under half, and the rest has no known cause. The sample table shows hundreds of thousands of clones, and roughly 89% are seen once. The ten largest clones take up about 4.6% of the sample. The specimen was peripheral blood. These receptors originate from a man between 35 and 55 years old with acute or convalescent COVID-19.

The chain joins TRBV5-1 to TRBJ1-1; D gene unclear. CDR3 length: 13 amino acids. Per the germline V gene, CDR1 is SGHRS and CDR2 is YFSETQ. V dropped 8 bases and J dropped 5 bases, with 16 bases sitting between them. CDR3 sequence: CASEEGPGTEAFF. In DNA form, the CDR3 reads TGCGCCAGTGAGGAAGGCCCCGGGACTGAAGCTTTCTTT. The variable domain in full, completed from reference TRBV5-1 and TRBJ1-1, reads KAGVTQTPRYLIKTRGQQVTLSCSPISGHRSVSWYQQTPGQGLQFLFEYFSETQRNKGNFPGRFSGRQFSNSRSEMNVSTLELGDSALYLCASEEGPGTEAFFGQGTRLTVV.

This clone was recorded only once. The chain links TRBV5-5 to TRBJ2-3; maybe TRBD1 (6 bases). The ends were cut back, 4 bases at V and 0 bases at J, with 15 bases in the middle. The CDR3 is 16 residues long. Per the germline V gene, CDR1 is SGHKS and CDR2 is YYEKEE (reference sequence). The CDR3 here is CASSLMGATSTDTQYF. Here the CDR3 DNA reads TGTGCCAGCAGCCTGATGGGGGCGACTAGCACAGATACGCAGTATTTT.

The chain couples TRBV9 to TRBJ1-3; 7 bases match TRBD1. Germline CDR1 is SGDLS and CDR2 is YYNGEE. The CDR3 sequence is 21 residues long. V lost 1 base to trimming and J lost 4 bases; unmatched junction nucleotides: 23. The CDR3 reads CASSVQSTALGTALRGNTIYF. DNA of the CDR3: TGTGCCAGCAGCGTACAAAGTACGGCCCTCGGGACAGCACTCAGGGGAAACACCATATATTTT. Supplemented by reference TRBV9 and TRBJ1-3, the full variable domain reads DSGVTQTPKHLITATGQRVTLRCSPRSGDLSVYWYQQSLDQGLQFLIQYYNGEERAKGNILERFSAQQFPDLHSELNLSSLELGDSALYFCASSVQSTALGTALRGNTIYFGEGSWLTVV.

This chain links TRBV13 with TRBJ1-1; 8 bases agree with TRBD1. Trimming removed 3 bases from V and 4 bases from J; junction bases left unmatched: 4. The germline V gene encodes CDR1 PRHDT and CDR2 FYEKMQ (reference sequence). The CDR3 sequence is 14 residues long. The CDR3 loop reads CASSFPQGGTEAFF. DNA of the CDR3: TGTGCCAGCAGCTTCCCACAGGGGGGCACTGAAGCTTTCTTT.

This clone has a single count. J is TRBJ1-1 and V is TRBV6-5; 12 bases line up with TRBD1. CDR3 length equals 14 residues. The junction had 4 bases not matched to a gene; V was cut back by 6 bases and J by 5 bases. CDR1 is MNHEY, CDR2 SVGAGI, per germline. CDR3 loop: CASRGTGGYTEAFF. DNA for the CDR3: TGTGCCAGCAGGGGGACAGGGGGCTATACTGAAGCTTTCTTT.

V usage is TRBV5-1 and J usage is TRBJ2-2, with D possibly TRBD1 on 6 matching bases. V was clipped by 0 bases and J by 5 bases, with 11 bases between them. Germline V lookup: CDR1 SGHRS, CDR2 YFSETQ. This CDR3 has 15 amino acids. CDR3 DNA: TGCGCCAGCAGCTTGGCAGGGGCCGGTACCGGGGAGCTGTTTTTT. It is translated as CASSLAGAGTGELFF.

This chain connects TRBV2 to TRBJ1-2; a weak D match, TRBD1 (6 bases). V lost 6 bases and J lost 8, with 19 bases in between. Germline values: CDR1 SNHLY, CDR2 FYNNEI. This CDR3 spans 14 amino acids. This CDR3 reads CASSTDRTSGGYTF. CDR3 nucleotide sequence: TGTGCCAGCAGCACCGACAGGACCTCGGGGGGCTACACCTTC.

The V gene is TRBV30, the J gene TRBJ2-2; no definite D call. Germline lookup yields CDR1 GTSNPN and CDR2 SVGIG (reference sequence). The CDR3 runs to 12 residues. Trimming removed 3 bases from V and 3 bases from J, with 5 bases in between. The CDR3, as DNA: TGTGCCTGGAGGACATACACCGGGGAGCTGTTTTTT. It encodes CAWRTYTGELFF. Together with reference TRBV30 and TRBJ2-2, the CDR3 gives the full variable domain: SQTIHQWPATLVQPVGSPLSLECTVEGTSNPNLYWYRQAAGRGLQLLFYSVGIGQISSEVPQNLSASRPQDRQFILSSKKLLLSDSGFYLCAWRTYTGELFFGEGSRLTVL.

The rearrangement links TRBV5-8 to TRBJ1-2; D is uncertain. Germline V CDR1 and CDR2: SGHTS, YDEGEE. CDR3 length equals 12 residues. Trimming removed 4 bases from V and 4 bases from J, with 8 bases in between. The CDR3 nucleotides are TGTGCCAGCAGCCGCGACACCTATGGCTACACCTTC. It translates to CASSRDTYGYTF.